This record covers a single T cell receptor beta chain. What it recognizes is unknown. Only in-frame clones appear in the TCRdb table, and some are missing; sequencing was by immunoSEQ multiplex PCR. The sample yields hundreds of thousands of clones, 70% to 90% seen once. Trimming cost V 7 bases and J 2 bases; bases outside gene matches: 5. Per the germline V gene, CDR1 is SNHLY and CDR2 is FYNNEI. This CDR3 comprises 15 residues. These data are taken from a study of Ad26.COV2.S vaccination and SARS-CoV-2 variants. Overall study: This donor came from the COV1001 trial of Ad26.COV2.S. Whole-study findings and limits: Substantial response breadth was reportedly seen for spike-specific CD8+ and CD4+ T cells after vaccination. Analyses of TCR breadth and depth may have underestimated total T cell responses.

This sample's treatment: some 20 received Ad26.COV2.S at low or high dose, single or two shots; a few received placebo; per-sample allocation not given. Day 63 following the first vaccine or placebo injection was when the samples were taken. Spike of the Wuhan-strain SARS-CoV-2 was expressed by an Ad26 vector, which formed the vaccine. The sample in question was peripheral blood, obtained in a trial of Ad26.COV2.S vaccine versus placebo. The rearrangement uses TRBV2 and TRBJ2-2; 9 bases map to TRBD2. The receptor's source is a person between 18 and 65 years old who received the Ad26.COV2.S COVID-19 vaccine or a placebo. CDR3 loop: CASTSGAHNTGELFF. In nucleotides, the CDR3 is TGTGCCAGCACTAGCGGGGCTCACAACACCGGGGAGCTGTTTTTT.